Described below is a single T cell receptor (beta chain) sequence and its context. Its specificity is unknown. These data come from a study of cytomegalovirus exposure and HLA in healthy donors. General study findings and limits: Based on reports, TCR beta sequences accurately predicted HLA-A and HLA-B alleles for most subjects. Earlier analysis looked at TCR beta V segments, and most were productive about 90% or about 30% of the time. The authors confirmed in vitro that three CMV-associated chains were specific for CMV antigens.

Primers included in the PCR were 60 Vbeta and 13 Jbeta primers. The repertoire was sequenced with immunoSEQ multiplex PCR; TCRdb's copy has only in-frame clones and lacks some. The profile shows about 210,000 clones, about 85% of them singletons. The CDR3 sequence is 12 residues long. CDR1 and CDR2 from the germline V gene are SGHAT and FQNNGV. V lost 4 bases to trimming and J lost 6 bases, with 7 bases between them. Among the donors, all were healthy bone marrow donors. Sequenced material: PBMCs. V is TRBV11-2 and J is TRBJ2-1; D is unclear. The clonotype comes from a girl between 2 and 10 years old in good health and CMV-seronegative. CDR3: CASSSSVNEQFF. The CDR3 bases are TGTGCCAGCAGCTCCTCGGTCAATGAGCAGTTCTTC.